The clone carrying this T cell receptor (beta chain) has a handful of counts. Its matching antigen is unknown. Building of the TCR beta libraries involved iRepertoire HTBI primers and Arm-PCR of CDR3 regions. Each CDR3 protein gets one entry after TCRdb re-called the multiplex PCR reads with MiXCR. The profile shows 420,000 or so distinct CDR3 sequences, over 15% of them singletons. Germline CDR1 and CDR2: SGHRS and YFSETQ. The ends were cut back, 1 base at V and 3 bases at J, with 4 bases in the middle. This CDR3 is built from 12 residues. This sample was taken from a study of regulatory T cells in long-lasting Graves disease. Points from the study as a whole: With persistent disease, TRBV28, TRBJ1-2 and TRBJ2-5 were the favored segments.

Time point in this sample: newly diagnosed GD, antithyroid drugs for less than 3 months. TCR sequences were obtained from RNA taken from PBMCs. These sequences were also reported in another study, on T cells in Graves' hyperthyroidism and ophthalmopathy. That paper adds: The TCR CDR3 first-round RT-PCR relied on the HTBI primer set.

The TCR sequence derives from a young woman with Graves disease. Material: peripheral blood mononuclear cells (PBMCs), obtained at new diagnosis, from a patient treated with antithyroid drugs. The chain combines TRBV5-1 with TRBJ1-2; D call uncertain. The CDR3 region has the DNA TGCGCCAGCAGCTTGACAGACTATGGCTACACCTTC. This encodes CASSLTDYGYTF.